Below are 13 T cell receptor beta chains sequenced from a single sample in a study of Ad26.COV2.S vaccination and SARS-CoV-2 variants (dated by TCRdb to the early 2020s). Receptors were amplified or captured by the immunoSEQ multiplex PCR assay. The clones in this table, taken by TCRdb from immuneACCESS, are in-frame only. Not every clone is retained; where verified, under half of the shortfall comes from an unresolved V gene, and the cause of the rest is unknown. This sample is represented by around 320,000 clones; more than 70% of them were singletons. The top ten clonotypes cover roughly 2.1% of the sample. The treatment or condition label, as the study defines it: some 20 received Ad26.COV2.S at low or high dose, single or two shots; a few received placebo; per-sample allocation not given. For vaccine and placebo recipients, the sequenced repertoires came from samples collected on day 63 after the first injection.

The material sequenced was peripheral blood, taken in a trial of Ad26.COV2.S vaccine versus placebo. Receptors originate from a person between 18 and 60 years old who received the Ad26.COV2.S COVID-19 vaccine or a placebo.

This clone was picked up a small number of times. The chain uses TRBV2 and TRBJ1-1; no clear D gene. Trimming pared 0 bases from V and 4 bases from J, leaving 6 bases between. The germline gives CDR1 SNHLY, CDR2 FYNNEI. CDR3 size: 13 residues. The CDR3 loop reads CASSEARGTEAFF. DNA for the CDR3: TGTGCCAGCAGTGAAGCACGGGGCACTGAAGCTTTCTTT.

This chain connects TRBV27 to TRBJ2-5; D may be TRBD2 (6 bases). CDR3 length: 14 residues. Germline CDR1 MNHEY, CDR2 SMNVEV (reference sequence). V was shortened by 5 bases and J by 4 bases, with 14 bases between the two germline ends. The CDR3 reads CASSGASVSETQYF. CDR3 in DNA: TGTGCCAGCAGTGGTGCTAGCGTGTCAGAGACCCAGTACTTC.

The V gene is TRBV3-1 (or the pseudogene TRBV3-2), the J gene TRBJ2-3; perhaps D is TRBD1 or TRBD2 (5 bases each). V shed 0 bases and J shed 3 bases, with 31 bases lying between them. Germline values: CDR1 LGHDT, CDR2 YNNKEL (reference sequence). The CDR3 runs to 22 residues. CDR3 residues: CASSQDSRMTGTGTRDTDTQYF. Written as DNA, the CDR3 is TGTGCCAGCAGCCAAGATTCAAGGATGACGGGAACCGGGACGAGGGATACAGATACGCAGTATTTT.

The V call is TRBV27, the J call TRBJ2-5; no clear D gene. This CDR3 contains 13 residues. With 1 base removed from V and 5 bases from J, the gap between germline ends came to 8 bases. Germline assignment: CDR1 MNHEY and CDR2 SMNVEV (reference sequence). CDR3 sequence: CASSLFPRETQYF. The CDR3 DNA reads as TGTGCCAGCAGTTTATTTCCTAGGGAGACCCAGTACTTC.

This clone was observed a single time. The gene calls are TRBV5-1 and TRBJ2-3, with a tentative D call TRBD1 (6 bases). The germline V and J ends were trimmed by 2 bases and 2 bases, with 12 bases remaining between them. The CDR3 contains 15 residues. Germline V gene sequence: CDR1 SGHRS, CDR2 YFSETQ. The DNA for the CDR3 is TGCGCCAGCAGCTTAGGACAGCTAATCACAGATACGCAGTATTTT. Protein sequence: CASSLGQLITDTQYF.

The genes are TRBV9 and TRBJ1-3; no reliable D call. Germline V lookup: CDR1 SGDLS, CDR2 YYNGEE. V was clipped by 6 bases and J by 4 bases, with 14 bases between them. The CDR3 runs to 14 residues. This CDR3 is CASKGEGTGNTIYF. Here the CDR3 DNA reads TGTGCCAGCAAGGGTGAGGGTACCGGAAACACCATATATTTT.

The V call is TRBV11-3, the J call TRBJ1-1, with D possibly TRBD1 on 5 matching bases. The CDR3 sequence is 15 residues long. The V end lost 3 bases, the J end lost 8 bases, and 19 bases lay between the germline ends. CDR1 is SGHNT, CDR2 YENEEA, per germline. The CDR3 is CASSFGKTGVGEAFF. CDR3 sequence (DNA): TGTGCCAGCAGCTTCGGAAAAACAGGAGTGGGAGAAGCTTTCTTT. The variable domain in full, completed from reference TRBV11-3 and TRBJ1-1, reads EAGVVQSPRYKIIEKKQPVAFWCNPISGHNTLYWYLQNLGQGPELLIRYENEEAVDDSQLPKDRFSAERLKGVDSTLKIQPAELGDSAVYLCASSFGKTGVGEAFFGQGTRLTVV.

CDR3 in amino acids: CASSKAAQTDYGYTF. In DNA, the CDR3 is TGTGCCAGCAGCAAAGCGGCCCAAACTGACTATGGCTACACCTTC. The chain is built from TRBV21-1 and TRBJ1-2. TRBV21-1 is noted as a pseudogene. The CDR3 length is 15 residues.

The rearrangement uses TRBV16 and TRBJ1-2; possible D gene TRBD1, 5 bases. Germline loops: CDR1 KGHSY, CDR2 FQNENV. V was clipped by 4 bases and J by 0 bases, with 12 bases between them. CDR3 length: 15 residues. This chain's CDR3 is CASSPAGGSNYGYTF. DNA for the CDR3: TGTGCCAGCAGCCCCGCCGGGGGGTCTAACTATGGCTACACCTTC. Using reference TRBV16 and TRBJ1-2 for the parts outside the CDR3, the full variable domain is GEEVAQTPKHLVRGEGQKAKLYCAPIKGHSYVFWYQQVLKNEFKFLISFQNENVFDETGMPKERFSAKCLPNSPCSLEIQATKLEDSAVYFCASSPAGGSNYGYTFGSGTRLTVV.

CDR3 amino acids: CSVEATLNTEAFF. As DNA, the CDR3 is TGCAGCGTTGAAGCTACGCTGAACACTGAAGCTTTCTTT. The V gene is TRBV29-1, the J gene TRBJ1-1, with unresolved D. The length of the CDR3 is 13 residues. Germline V lookup: CDR1 SQVTM, CDR2 ANQGSEA. V lost 1 base, J lost 0 bases, and 6 bases lay in between.

The genes are TRBV5-1 and TRBJ2-2; D might be TRBD1 (6 bases). Germline lookup yields CDR1 SGHRS and CDR2 YFSETQ. The CDR3 is made up of 16 amino acids. V dropped 4 bases and J dropped 1 base, with 14 bases sitting between them. CDR3 amino acids: CASSPRLQGNTGELFF. CDR3 coding DNA: TGCGCCAGCAGCCCCCGATTACAGGGGAACACCGGGGAGCTGTTTTTT.

The chain carries TRBV10-3 and TRBJ1-1; D remains unclear. V was trimmed by 2 bases and J by 4 bases, leaving 2 bases between them. This CDR3 is 11 amino acids long. Germline CDR1 reads ENHRY; CDR2 reads SYGVKD. CDR3 in amino acids: CAISEGTEAFF. In nucleotides, the CDR3 is TGTGCCATCAGTGAGGGCACTGAAGCTTTCTTT.

This chain uses TRBV7-3 with TRBJ2-7; the match to TRBD1 covers 9 bases. V lost 1 base and J lost 3; bases outside the gene matches: 4. The germline V gene has CDR1 SGHTA and CDR2 FQGTGA. CDR3 length equals 15 residues. CDR3 region: CASSLKEDRGYEQYF. CDR3 in DNA: TGTGCCAGCAGCTTAAAAGAGGACAGGGGCTACGAGCAGTACTTC.